This T cell receptor (beta chain) was retrieved from a study of shared clonotypes between healthy human individuals. The wider study: A donor's plate count was three for CD4 naive and three for CD4 memory; CD8 naive had two and CD8 memory one.

This CDR3 is 16 amino acids long. Trimming at V came to 8 bases and at J to 1 base, leaving 6 bases not matched to a gene. CDR1 and CDR2 from the germline V gene are SNHLY and FYNNEI. In the original analysis: With immunoSEQ giving junction-only sequences and no quality scores, filtering differed. Measured with immunoSEQ multiplex PCR; TCRdb has only the in-frame clones, and not every one. V, J and clone size reflect that table, while D and trimming were determined from the DNA. The table records around 750,000 clones, less than 85% of them present only once. V gene TRBV2 combines with J gene TRBJ2-3; 13 nucleotides align to TRBD2. The clonotype comes from a woman younger than 45 in good health. Material: memory CD4+ T cells sorted from blood. This sample's subset: CD45RA-negative fraction. CDR3 sequence (DNA): TGTGCCAGCGAGCGGGGGACTAGCGGGGGCACAGATACGCAGTATTTT. This sequence encodes CASERGTSGGTDTQYF.